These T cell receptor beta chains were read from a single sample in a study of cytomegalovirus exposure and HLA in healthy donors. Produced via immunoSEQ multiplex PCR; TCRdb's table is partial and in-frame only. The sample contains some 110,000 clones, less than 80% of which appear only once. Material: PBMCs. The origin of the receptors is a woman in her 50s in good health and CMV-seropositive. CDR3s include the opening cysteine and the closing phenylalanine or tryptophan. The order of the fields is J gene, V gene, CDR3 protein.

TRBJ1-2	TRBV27	CASSLGDGLNYGYTF
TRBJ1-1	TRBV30	CAWSPGGPNTEAFF
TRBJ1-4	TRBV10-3	CAISDSFISANEKLFF
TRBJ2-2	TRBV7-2	CASSSGLAGPTGELFF
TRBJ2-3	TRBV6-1	CASSGQGYSTDTQYF
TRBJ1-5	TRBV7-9	CASRQGFNQPQHF
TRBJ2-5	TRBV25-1	CASSRQETQYF
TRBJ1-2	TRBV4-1	CASSTGSSYGYTF
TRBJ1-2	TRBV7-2	CASSSSRLTPNGNYGYTF
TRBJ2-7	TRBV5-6	CASSLSSTGNGEQYF
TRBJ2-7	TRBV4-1	CASSQEPAFGQGADEQYF
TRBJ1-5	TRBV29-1	CSVVTGTGSNQPQHF
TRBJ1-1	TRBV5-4	CASSLAADMNTEAFF
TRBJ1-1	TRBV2	CASSSGGFWGASEAFF
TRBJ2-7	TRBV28	CASSLIGISYEQYF
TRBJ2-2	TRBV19	CASSFQDSRFTGELFF
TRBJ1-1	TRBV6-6	CASSYSRGLNTEAFF
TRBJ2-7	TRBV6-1	CASSEATTGPGGYEQYF
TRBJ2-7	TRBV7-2	CASRRAGKHIYEQYF
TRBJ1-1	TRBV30	CAWSASSNTEAFF
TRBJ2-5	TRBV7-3	CASSRGWGETQYF
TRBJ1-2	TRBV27	CASGKGRGLEYGYTF
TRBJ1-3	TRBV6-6	CASGTREGDTIYF
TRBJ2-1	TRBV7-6	CASSFSGSGGNEQFF
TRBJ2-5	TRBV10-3	CAISEEGAGPSKETQYF
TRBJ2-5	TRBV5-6	CASSFRQWETQYF
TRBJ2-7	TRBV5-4	CASSPGVLVGEQYF
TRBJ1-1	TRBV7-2	CASSLAGQNTEAFF
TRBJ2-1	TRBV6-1	CASRDTFTGYNEQFF
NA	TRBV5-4	CASSLGLAGGYEQYF
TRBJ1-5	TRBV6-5	CASRIQGGGNQPQHF
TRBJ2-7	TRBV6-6	CASSPQGTSSYEQYF
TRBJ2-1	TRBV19	CASSISLNEQFF
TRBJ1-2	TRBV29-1	CSVGTGGGGNYGYTF
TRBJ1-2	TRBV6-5	CASSPDRGLGYTF
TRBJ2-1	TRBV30	CAGRVAGEKEQFF
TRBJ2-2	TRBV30	CAWPAGRFLYTGELFF
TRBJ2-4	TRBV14	CASSPTASLAKNIQYF
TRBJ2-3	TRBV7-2	CASSLDGGSTDTQYF